The clone carrying this T cell receptor (beta chain) appeared a single time. No antigen is known for it. Likely a read error: the CDR3 ends without its conserved phenylalanine or tryptophan. The data were taken from a study of CD8 T cells in ankylosing spondylitis. Study-wide results and limits: One TCR beta motif, made up of seven to nine highly homologous variants, appeared characteristic of ankylosing spondylitis blood.

TCRdb independently ran MiXCR on the 5' RACE reads; one entry per CDR3 protein. The sample lists about 240,000 distinct CDR3 sequences; around 9.2% were seen once. The CDR3 is 17 residues long. Germline lookup yields CDR1 SGHVS and CDR2 FQNEAQ. Deletions cut 5 bases from V and 2 bases from J, with 20 bases between. This TCR derives from a male donor with ankylosing spondylitis or in good health (not recorded which). This chain connects TRBV7-8 to TRBJ2-3, with D possibly being TRBD1 (6 bases). Source material: blood, either unsorted or a sorted T cell fraction (not recorded which). CDR3 nucleotide sequence: TGTGCCAGCAGCCTTGAAGCCGGGACAAGGTTCACAGATACGCAGTATTCT. Amino acid sequence: CASSLEAGTRFTDTQYS.